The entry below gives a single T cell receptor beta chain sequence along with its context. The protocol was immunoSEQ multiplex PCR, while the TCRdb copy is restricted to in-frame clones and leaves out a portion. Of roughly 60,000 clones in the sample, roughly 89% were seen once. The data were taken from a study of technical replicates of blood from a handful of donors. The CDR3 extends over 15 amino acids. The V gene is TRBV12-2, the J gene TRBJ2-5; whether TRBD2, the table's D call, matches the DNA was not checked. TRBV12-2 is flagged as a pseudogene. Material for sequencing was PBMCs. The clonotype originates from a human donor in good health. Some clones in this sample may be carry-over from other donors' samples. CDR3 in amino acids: CASRRTGVFQETQYF. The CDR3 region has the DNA TGTGCAAGTCGTCGGACGGGGGTCTTTCAAGAGACCCAGTACTTC.